The 2 T cell receptor beta chains given below trace back to one sample, sequenced in a study of T cell responses to AZD1222 COVID-19 vaccine. Here immunoSEQ multiplex PCR was the method, and the copy in TCRdb shows in-frame clones only, minus some. The data show about 160,000 clones, with 92% seen just once and about 1% held by the top ten. Sequences were derived from peripheral blood, sampled 28 days after the second AZD1222 dose. The receptors derive from an adult who received the AZD1222 COVID-19 vaccine.

This rearrangement joins TRBV4-2 to TRBJ1-2; 7 bases agree with TRBD1. Trimming at V came to 0 bases and at J to 7 bases, leaving 11 bases not matched to a gene. Germline lookup yields CDR1 LGHNA and CDR2 YNFKEQ. The CDR3 has 16 residues. CDR3 amino acids: CASSQDGEGARTGYTF. DNA for the CDR3: TGTGCCAGCAGCCAAGATGGGGAGGGGGCGCGGACTGGCTACACCTTC.

This clone was seen once. V and J are TRBV29-1 and TRBJ1-4, with TRBD1 matching 9 bases. This CDR3 has 12 residues. J gave up 8 bases and V 5 bases, and 3 bases lay outside the gene matches. Per germline, CDR1 SQVTM and CDR2 ANQGSEA. CDR3 sequence (DNA): TGCAGCGTTCGACAGGGGGGGGAAAAACTGTTTTTT. It encodes CSVRQGGEKLFF.